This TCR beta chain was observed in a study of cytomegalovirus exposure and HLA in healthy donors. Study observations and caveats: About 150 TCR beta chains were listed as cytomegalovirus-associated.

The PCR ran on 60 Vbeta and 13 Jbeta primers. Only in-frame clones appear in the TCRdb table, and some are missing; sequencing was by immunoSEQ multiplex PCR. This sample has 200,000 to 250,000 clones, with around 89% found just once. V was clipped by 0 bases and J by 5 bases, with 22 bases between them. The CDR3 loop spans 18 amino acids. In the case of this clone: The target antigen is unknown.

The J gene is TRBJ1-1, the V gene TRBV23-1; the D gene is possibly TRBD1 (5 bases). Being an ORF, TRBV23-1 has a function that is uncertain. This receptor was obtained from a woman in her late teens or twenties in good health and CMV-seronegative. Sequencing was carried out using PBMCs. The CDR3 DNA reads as TGCGCCAGCAGTCAATCGTCCAGGGCCCTACGCATGAGGACTGAAGCTTTCTTT. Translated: CASSQSSRALRMRTEAFF.